This T cell receptor (beta chain) derives from a study of blood T cell repertoires in COVID-19. This clone was seen only once. In germline, CDR1 is LNHDA, CDR2 SQIVND (reference sequence). This CDR3 is 14 amino acids long. Trimming cost V 10 bases and J 2 bases; bases outside gene matches: 10. Here immunoSEQ multiplex PCR was the method, and the copy in TCRdb shows in-frame clones only, minus some. The table has more than 400,000 clones, around 90% seen once. The rearrangement uses TRBV19 and TRBJ2-5; TRBD1 aligns across 7 bases. Sequenced sample: PBMCs or T cells enriched from blood (not recorded which). The TCR was taken from a young woman who had recovered from COVID-19. CDR3 coding DNA: TGTGCCACATTTCCCGGGACAGATCAAGAGACCCAGTACTTC. Its protein product is CATFPGTDQETQYF.